Reported below is one T cell receptor (beta chain). Its target antigen remains unknown. Base qualities are not at hand, and no much larger clone is one base apart. This record belongs to a study of CD8+CD57+ T cells in acquired aplastic anemia (dated by TCRdb to the late 2010s). For context, the study as a whole: DNA extracted from sorted CD4+ and CD8+ cells had a mean of around 3.3 ug, with a range of about 0.19 to 27.4 ug. Mean read counts for healthy donor samples were 8.5 million to 10.8 million for CD4+ cells and 11.0 million for CD8+ cells. General findings and caveats noted by the study authors: Patients and healthy controls showed no significant difference in CD8+ Simpson's diversity (P=0.060). Around 30 CD8+ CDR3 sequences were shared between patients and controls but appeared highly expressed in patients and within their immunodominant clones.

V is trimmed back by 5 bases and J by 2 bases, and the junction contains 10 bases that no gene match accounts for. Per the germline V gene (reference sequence), SGHAT is the CDR1 and FQDESV is the CDR2. The CDR3, from cysteine to phenylalanine, totals 17 residues. CDR3 DNA only is kept here, 51 bases in frame from base 1. Genomic DNA was used as template for profiling of TCR beta VDJ combinations and CDR3 sequences. An Illumina HiSeq 2000 was used for TCR repertoire sequencing. The original methods were these. TRBV/TRBJ rearrangement plots, CDR3 size and DJ length profiles, and Simpson's diversity index were used to assess repertoires. The immunodominant clone was defined as the most abundant DNA sequence in deep sequencing data. CDR3 amino acid sequences were screened for sharing across subjects and compared with published repertoires and the VDJdb database. TCRdb reanalyzed the raw reads on its own, using fastp at Q25 for trimming and MiXCR for clone calling, and kept in-frame beta chains. Every distinct CDR3 protein forms one entry, paired with its most common genes and DNA. V and J calls and clone size were set by TCRdb, not the authors. The sample profile shows over 100,000 distinct CDR3 sequences; approximately 41% of them were found once. The leading ten clones occupy 6.5% to 10% of the sample.

The study deep-sequenced TCR repertoires of sorted CD4+ and CD8+ blood T cells from severe aplastic anemia patients and healthy subjects. Ficoll-Paque density gradient centrifugation was used to isolate peripheral blood mononuclear cells. CD4+ and CD8+ T cells were sorted by FACS or magnetic beads before DNA extraction. The receptor comes from a human donor in good health, serving as a control. Here the chain combines TRBV11-1 and TRBJ2-1, with TRBD2 identical over 9 junction bases. Material for sequencing was sorted CD4+, CD8+, or CD8+CD57+ T cells (not recorded which) from PBMCs. The DNA is TGTGCCAGCAGCCCGGGGTGTAGCGGGGGAACCTACAATGAGCAGTTCTTC. This sequence encodes CASSPGCSGGTYNEQFF.